This TCR beta chain derives from a study of blood T cell repertoires in COVID-19. This CDR3 contains 15 residues. With V trimmed by 0 bases and J by 7 bases, 7 bases remained unmatched. CDR1 is SGHRS, CDR2 YFSETQ, per germline. Enrolled through a virtual design, the participants were between roughly 18 and 89 years of age and came from about two dozen US areas. Sequenced by immunoSEQ multiplex PCR; TCRdb stores in-frame clones only, minus some. In the table there are roughly 200,000 clones, 70% to 90% of which are singletons. The genes are TRBV5-1 and TRBJ1-5; 7 positions match TRBD1. The sample comprised PBMCs or T cells enriched from blood (not recorded which). The sequence came from a man in his forties who had recovered from COVID-19. The CDR3 region is CASSLATGVGQPQHF. CDR3 DNA sequence: TGCGCCAGCAGCTTGGCCACAGGGGTTGGACAGCCCCAGCATTTT.